The sequence of this T cell receptor beta chain was determined in a study of OX40 agonist ivuxolimab in advanced cancers. Across the whole study: Three patients, one with hepatocellular carcinoma and two with cutaneous melanoma, achieved partial responses.

The table came from immunoSEQ multiplex PCR; TCRdb's copy has only in-frame clones and leaves some out. Here the sample spans 35,000 or so clones, 82% being singletons. This CDR3 spans 17 amino acids. The source material was CD4+ or CD8+ T cells sorted from blood, sampled in a trial of the OX40 agonist ivuxolimab. The TCR sequence derives from an adult with an advanced solid tumor such as melanoma, head and neck, liver or kidney cancer. The rearrangement joins TRBV21-1 to TRBJ1-5. TRBV21-1 is annotated as a pseudogene. The CDR3: CASSQTETAGRYWSQHF. CDR3 bases: TGTGCCAGCAGCCAAACCGAGACAGCAGGGAGATATTGGTCCCAGCATTTT.